This is a list of T cell receptor beta chains from one sample in a study of T cells in Graves' hyperthyroidism and ophthalmopathy. One entry per CDR3 protein, called by TCRdb with MiXCR from the multiplex PCR reads. The data contain 550,000 to 650,000 distinct CDR3 sequences, 12% to 15% of them singletons. The specimen was blood. These receptors originate from a woman between 40 and 50 years old with Graves' hyperthyroidism. Each CDR3 is given with its conserved first and last residue. The order of the fields is D gene, J gene, V gene, clone size, CDR3 protein, CDR3 DNA. D genes are given only for firm matches. Clone sizes are given selectively: once, few, many, or a class where the clone is expanded.

TRBD1,TRBJ1-5,TRBV19,few,CASSIVDRGLGPQHF,TGTGCCAGTAGTATAGTAGACAGGGGGCTAGGGCCCCAGCATTTT
NA,TRBJ2-5,TRBV3-1,many,CASSPLASQETQYF,TGTGCCAGCAGCCCCCTCGCGTCGCAAGAGACCCAGTACTTC
TRBD2,TRBJ2-3,TRBV7-2,many,CASSPGLAGGPSSSDTQYF,TGTGCCAGCAGTCCGGGACTAGCGGGAGGGCCCTCCTCCTCAGATACGCAGTATTTT
NA,TRBJ2-7,TRBV7-9,few,CASSLGLGTGSLEQYF,TGTGCCAGCAGCTTAGGTCTCGGGACGGGATCGCTCGAGCAGTACTTC
NA,TRBJ2-1,TRBV11-2,many,CASSLNKLRLETSYNEQFF,TGTGCCAGCAGCTTAAATAAACTGCGTCTAGAGACCTCCTACAATGAGCAGTTCTTC
TRBD2,TRBJ2-1,TRBV5-6,NA,CASSLYRLAGVGEQFF,TGTGCCAGCAGCCTCTACAGACTAGCGGGAGTAGGTGAGCAGTTCTTC
NA,TRBJ2-3,TRBV2,many,CASSEDRGRGTDTQYF,TGTGCCAGCAGTGAAGACCGTGGGAGAGGGACAGATACGCAGTATTTT
NA,TRBJ1-3,TRBV5-5,few,CASSEDSSPGNTIYF,TGTGCCAGCAGCGAGGACTCAAGCCCTGGAAACACCATATATTTT
NA,TRBJ2-2,TRBV12-3/TRBV12-4,many,CASKEAGTRTGELFF,TGTGCCAGCAAGGAAGCGGGTACGAGAACCGGGGAGCTGTTTTTT
NA,TRBJ2-1,TRBV12-3/TRBV12-4,many,CASSFGQSYNEQFF,TGTGCCAGCAGTTTCGGACAGTCCTACAATGAGCAGTTCTTC
TRBD1,TRBJ2-7,TRBV11-2,many,CASSYTGGTHEQYF,TGTGCCAGCAGCTACACAGGGGGTACCCACGAGCAGTACTTC
TRBD1,TRBJ2-3,TRBV11-3,many,CASSLGSGLFGDRGDTQYF,TGTGCCAGCAGCTTAGGCAGTGGTTTGTTCGGCGACAGGGGTGATACGCAGTATTTT
NA,TRBJ1-1,TRBV6-2/TRBV6-3,NA,CASSLGFMNTEAFF,TGTGCCAGCAGTTTGGGATTCATGAACACTGAAGCTTTCTTT
NA,TRBJ1-2,TRBV6-1,NA,CASSENQRGGYTF,TGTGCCAGCAGTGAAAATCAACGGGGTGGCTACACCTTC
NA,TRBJ2-2,TRBV19,few,CASSIVSQNTGELFF,TGTGCCAGTAGTATAGTGAGCCAGAACACCGGGGAGCTGTTTTTT
TRBD1,TRBJ2-5,TRBV4-3,few,CASSQWTGEQETQYF,TGCGCCAGCAGCCAATGGACAGGGGAACAAGAGACCCAGTACTTC
TRBD1,TRBJ2-7,TRBV20-1,many,CSAKPGGATPEQYF,TGCAGTGCTAAGCCAGGGGGAGCTACTCCCGAGCAGTACTTC
NA,TRBJ1-5,TRBV28,few,CASSLLGRANQPQHF,TGTGCCAGCAGTTTACTGGGACGGGCCAATCAGCCCCAGCATTTT
TRBD1,TRBJ2-1,TRBV7-2,many,CASSMRQGRYEQFF,TGTGCCAGCAGCATGAGACAGGGGAGGTATGAGCAGTTCTTC
NA,TRBJ1-5,TRBV27,few,CASSPGRLYSNQPQHF,TGTGCCAGCAGTCCGGGACGGCTATATAGCAATCAGCCCCAGCATTTT
TRBD2,TRBJ2-3,TRBV12-3/TRBV12-4,many,CASSLSREADTQYF,TGTGCCAGCAGTTTAAGTCGGGAGGCAGATACGCAGTATTTT
NA,TRBJ1-5,TRBV10-3,NA,CAIISPGGHQPQHF,TGTGCCATCATTTCCCCAGGAGGCCATCAGCCCCAGCATTTT
NA,TRBJ2-3,TRBV7-8,many,CASSSLRQSQHTQYF,TGTGCCAGCAGCTCACTACGGCAATCCCAACATACGCAGTATTTT
TRBD2,TRBJ2-1,TRBV20-1,many,CSARLAAGGFYEQFF,TGCAGTGCCCGGTTGGCAGCGGGAGGCTTCTATGAGCAGTTCTTC
NA,TRBJ1-2,TRBV28,many,CASSVGHPSWYGYTF,TGTGCCAGCAGTGTGGGACATCCGTCATGGTATGGCTACACCTTC
TRBD1,TRBJ1-2,TRBV5-5,few,CASSLTTDRGISNYGYTF,TGTGCCAGCAGTTTAACTACAGACAGGGGTATATCTAACTATGGCTACACCTTC
NA,TRBJ1-1,TRBV12-5,few,CASGVAWAGYTEAFF,TGTGCTAGTGGCGTTGCCTGGGCGGGGTACACTGAAGCTTTCTTT
TRBD1,TRBJ1-1,TRBV28,many,CASSHQGGSTEAFF,TGTGCCAGCAGTCATCAGGGGGGGTCCACTGAAGCTTTCTTT
NA,TRBJ2-1,TRBV4-1,NA,CASSQDLSSGQFF,TGCGCCAGCAGCCAAGATCTTAGTAGCGGGCAGTTCTTC
TRBD1,TRBJ2-1,TRBV7-6,many,CASSLGTGGDNEQFF,TGTGCCAGCAGCCTCGGGACAGGGGGTGACAATGAGCAGTTCTTC
TRBD2,TRBJ2-1,TRBV28,many,CASSPHPTTSGYRGEQFF,TGTGCCAGCAGTCCTCATCCCACGACTAGCGGGTACAGAGGTGAGCAGTTCTTC
NA,TRBJ1-6,TRBV20-1,NA,CSARPGGDYNSPLHF,TGCAGTGCTAGACCGGGAGGCGATTATAATTCACCCCTCCACTTT
NA,TRBJ2-4,TRBV3-1,many,CASSQDYGRLAKNIQYF,TGTGCCAGCAGCCAAGATTACGGCAGATTAGCCAAAAACATTCAGTACTTC
TRBD2,TRBJ2-7,TRBV28,many,CASSLWREGSHEQYF,TGTGCCAGCAGTTTATGGCGGGAGGGTTCCCACGAGCAGTACTTC
TRBD2,TRBJ2-3,TRBV5-1,many,CASSSGLDQDTQYF,TGCGCCAGCAGTTCCGGACTAGACCAAGATACGCAGTATTTT
NA,TRBJ1-2,TRBV20-1,many,CSAGLIGGYGYTF,TGCAGTGCTGGCTTAATCGGGGGCTATGGCTACACCTTC
NA,TRBJ2-5,TRBV11-2,many,CASSLLPDTTQETQYF,TGTGCCAGCAGCTTATTGCCAGATACTACACAAGAGACCCAGTACTTC
NA,TRBJ2-5,TRBV2,many,CASTTVEETQYF,TGTGCCAGCACCACTGTTGAGGAGACCCAGTACTTC
TRBD1,TRBJ2-2,TRBV6-5,NA,CASSYSPGTGVTGELFF,TGTGCCAGCAGTTACAGCCCCGGGACAGGGGTTACCGGGGAGCTGTTTTTT
NA,TRBJ1-2,TRBV12-3/TRBV12-4,few,CASSRTLAYGYTF,TGTGCCAGCAGCCGGACGTTGGCCTATGGCTACACCTTC
NA,TRBJ2-1,TRBV20-1,many,CSAVGGHLSYNEQFF,TGCAGTGCAGTGGGGGGGCACCTCTCCTACAATGAGCAGTTCTTC